This TCR beta chain was observed in a study of T cell responses to AZD1222 COVID-19 vaccine. This clone appeared a single time. Its cognate antigen is unknown. Trimming pared 1 base from V and 0 bases from J, leaving 13 bases between. Germline CDR1 is KGHDR and CDR2 is SFDVKD. This CDR3 has 17 residues. This table comes from immunoSEQ multiplex PCR, and its TCRdb copy is limited to in-frame clones, with some not included. The data contain 160,000 or so clones, approximately 86% of them singletons. Study-wide points: After the peak T cell response, and only then, were repertoires sampled. Recipients of two AZD1222 doses showed rising Spike-specific TCR breadth and depth. Most donors were white British, females outnumbered males, and clonal diversity was possibly underestimated. Close to half of all spike-specific TCRs reportedly target regions of the variants that are unmutated.

The specimen was peripheral blood, collected after recovery from COVID-19. J is TRBJ2-3 and V is TRBV24-1; tentative D call: TRBD2 (5 bases). This TCR came from an adult who had recovered from COVID-19. In DNA, the CDR3 is TGTGCCACCAGTGATTTCTGGACTCGAAATAGCACAGATACGCAGTATTTT. The encoded protein is CATSDFWTRNSTDTQYF.